This T cell receptor beta chain comes out of a study of a mutant IDH1 vaccine in newly diagnosed glioma. Study-level information: Patients came in for eight vaccinations, in weeks 1, 3, 5, 7, 11, 15, 19 and 23.

Libraries were prepared by immunoSEQ multiplex PCR; TCRdb keeps only in-frame clonotypes and omits some of them. The sample lists 25,000 to 40,000 clones; roughly 78% were seen once. Time point indicated: week 11, during vaccination. One vaccine dose held 300 ug of mutant IDH1 20-mer peptide and came with topical imiquimod. Trimming cost V 4 bases and J 0 bases; bases outside gene matches: 5. The CDR3 sequence is 16 residues long. CDR1 is WNHNN and CDR2 is SYGVQD in the germline V gene (reference sequence). As for this clone: As yet, its antigen is unknown.

The TCR sequence derives from a man aged 25 to 40 with glioma. The sample was PBMCs, taken from a glioma patient whose treatment included an IDH1 peptide vaccine. The V call is TRBV10-1, the J call TRBJ2-3; 9 nucleotides align to TRBD2. The CDR3 sequence is CASSALAGASTDTQYF. The CDR3 DNA reads as TGCGCCAGCAGTGCGTTAGCGGGAGCTAGCACAGATACGCAGTATTTT.